The clone carrying this T cell receptor beta chain was counted only a few times. Antigen unknown. This sample stems from a study of T-cell reconstitution after alpha-beta-depleted transplantation in children. Study-wide results and caveats: It was reported that alpha-beta T cells came from several hundred expanded graft clones (about two months after transplant). By one year post-transplant, T-cell counts and diversity largely arose from T cells that were newly produced. TCRbeta diversity was high at day 60 in some patients (a result of surviving recipient T cells and thymic progenitors).

CDR3 length equals 14 residues. Per germline, CDR1 DFQATT and CDR2 SNEGSKA (reference sequence). Trimming shortened V by 4 bases and J by 6 bases, and 16 bases separated the two germline ends. Unique molecular identifiers tagged the TCRbeta library. One entry per CDR3 protein, called by TCRdb with MiXCR from the PCR reads. Seen here are some 450,000 distinct CDR3 sequences, roughly 44% observed once, and the top ten hold 27%. Specimen: PBMCs, collected before TCRalphabeta/CD19-depleted stem cell transplant. This receptor was identified in a girl aged 2-10 years with aplastic anemia, due to receive a stem cell transplant. The chain employs TRBV20-1 and TRBJ1-5; D is perhaps TRBD1 (6 bases). The CDR3 region has the DNA TGCAGTGCTACCCTTCCGGGGGGGCTTCAGCCCCAGCATTTT. Its protein product is CSATLPGGLQPQHF.